Presented here are 16 T cell receptor beta chains from one specimen sequenced in a study of blood T cell repertoires in COVID-19. Here immunoSEQ multiplex PCR was the method, and the copy in TCRdb shows in-frame clones only, minus some. This table has roughly 53,000 clones, 75% to 95% appearing once. The sample was peripheral blood. These receptor sequences come from a middle-aged woman with active COVID-19.

This chain joins TRBV9 and TRBJ1-2; D ambiguous. The CDR3 is 14 residues long. CDR1 SGDLS and CDR2 YYNGEE come from the germline V gene. Trimming removed 0 bases at V and 2 bases at J, with 8 bases between. In DNA, the CDR3 is TGTGCCAGCAGCGTAGATGGAGAGAACTATGGCTACACCTTC. It codes for CASSVDGENYGYTF.

The rearrangement uses TRBV25-1 and TRBJ1-1; D remains ambiguous. CDR3 length: 15 residues. The germline V and J ends were trimmed by 5 bases and 1 base, with 14 bases remaining between them. Germline CDR1 and CDR2: MGHDK and SYGVNS. DNA of the CDR3: TGTGCCAGCAGTAATCACGGGAACTCGAACACTGAAGCTTTCTTT. This encodes CASSNHGNSNTEAFF.

V gene TRBV6-6 combines with J gene TRBJ1-1; D might be TRBD1 (6 bases). V was cut by 4 bases and J by 3 bases, with 9 bases left in between. The CDR3 totals 13 residues. CDR1 is MNHNY, CDR2 SVGAGI, per germline (reference sequence). CDR3 coding DNA: TGTGCCAGCAGTTTAACAGGGTACACTGAAGCTTTCTTT. It codes for CASSLTGYTEAFF.

This clone was observed a single time. The chain has TRBV12-2 and TRBJ1-5. TRBV12-2 is deemed a pseudogene. This CDR3 has 15 residues. The CDR3 coding sequence is TGTGCAAGTCGCTTAGAGAGCGGGCTCAATCAGCCCCAGCATTTT. It translates to CASRLESGLNQPQHF.

This sequence joins TRBV7-8 and TRBJ2-2, with D maybe TRBD2 (6 bases). The CDR3 contains 15 residues. V lost 3 bases to trimming and J lost 0 bases, with 8 bases between them. CDR1 is SGHVS, CDR2 FQNEAQ, per germline. Here the CDR3 DNA reads TGTGCCAGCAGCTTGGGACTCGCGAACACCGGGGAGCTGTTTTTT. Translated, it gives CASSLGLANTGELFF.

V and J are TRBV6-6 and TRBJ2-1; 9 nucleotides line up with TRBD1. Germline loops: CDR1 MNHNY, CDR2 SVGAGI (reference sequence). The CDR3 runs to 19 residues. Trimming cost V 5 bases and J 8 bases; bases outside gene matches: 22. This chain's CDR3 is CASSPEGTGYLVSDDEQFF. CDR3 sequence (DNA): TGTGCCAGCAGTCCCGAAGGGACAGGGTATTTGGTTTCCGACGATGAGCAGTTCTTC.

This rearrangement joins TRBV5-1 to TRBJ1-2; TRBD1 might be the D (5 bases). The V end was cut by 0 bases, the J end by 3 bases, with 12 bases between. Per germline, CDR1 SGHRS and CDR2 YFSETQ. The CDR3 runs 15 residues. CDR3 bases: TGCGCCAGCAGCTTGGTGGTAGGGGCGGACTATGGCTACACCTTC. Amino acid sequence: CASSLVVGADYGYTF.

The chain is built from TRBV12-3 or TRBV12-4 and TRBJ1-1; no reliable D call. The CDR3 extends over 13 amino acids. Trimming stripped 2 bases from V and 1 base from J, with 5 bases between. The CDR3 nucleotides are TGTGCCAGCAGTTTATTAGAGAACACTGAAGCTTTCTTT. Translation gives CASSLLENTEAFF.

This chain uses TRBV2 with TRBJ2-7, with D perhaps matching TRBD1 (6 bases). The CDR3 runs to 15 residues. V shed 3 bases and J shed 2 bases, with 14 bases lying between them. In germline, CDR1 is SNHLY, CDR2 FYNNEI. The CDR3 region has the DNA TGTGCCAGCAGTGAGGGTCAGGGGTTGACCTACGAGCAGTACTTC. Amino acids: CASSEGQGLTYEQYF.

This rearrangement joins TRBV5-1 to TRBJ2-2; no reliable D call. Germline CDR1 and CDR2: SGHRS and YFSETQ. Trimming cost V 2 bases and J 6 bases, with 14 bases left between them. The CDR3 has 15 residues. CDR3 bases: TGCGCCAGCAGCTTCAGTACTCTCGGAGCCGGGGAGCTGTTTTTT. Translation gives CASSFSTLGAGELFF.

CDR3 amino acids: CASSLRSGPSTDTQYF. CDR3 nucleotide sequence: TGTGCCAGCAGCTTGCGGAGCGGCCCTAGCACAGATACGCAGTATTTT. This chain connects TRBV5-4 to TRBJ2-3, with D perhaps TRBD2 (5 bases). This CDR3 is built from 16 residues. Looked up from germline, CDR1 is SGHNT and CDR2 is YYREEE (reference sequence). V was shortened by 1 base and J by 0 bases, with 12 bases between the two germline ends.

The chain joins TRBV5-4 to TRBJ2-7; possibly TRBD1 for D (6 bases). V lost 1 base and J 6 bases, leaving 8 bases between the germline ends. Germline CDR1 SGHNT, CDR2 YYREEE (reference sequence). This CDR3 contains 12 residues. The CDR3 region is CASSLIGGEQYF. The DNA of the CDR3 is TGTGCCAGCAGCTTGATAGGGGGCGAGCAGTACTTC.

The CDR3: CASSYGGQGHEKLFF. CDR3 nucleotide sequence: TGTGCCAGCAGTTACGGGGGACAGGGCCATGAAAAACTGTTTTTT. The chain uses TRBV6-5 and TRBJ1-4; 9 nucleotides line up with TRBD1. This CDR3 has 15 amino acids. V was pared by 2 bases and J by 6 bases, with 4 bases of the junction left unmatched. The germline gives CDR1 MNHEY, CDR2 SVGAGI.

At least ten counts were recorded for this clone. The chain carries TRBV7-9 and TRBJ1-5; D ambiguous. V shed 5 bases and J shed 7 bases, with 9 bases lying between them. The CDR3 totals 12 residues. CDR1 is SEHNR and CDR2 is FQNEAQ in the germline V gene (reference sequence). The CDR3 protein is CASSAGSQPQHF. The CDR3 DNA sequence: TGTGCCAGCAGCGCTGGGAGCCAGCCCCAGCATTTT.

The rearrangement links TRBV18 to TRBJ2-5; D is possibly TRBD2 (5 bases). The CDR3 is made up of 14 amino acids. Germline V gene data show CDR1 as KGHSH and CDR2 as LQKENI. Trimming left V 1 base short and J 5 bases short, with 11 bases between. The CDR3 region has the DNA TGTGCCAGCTCACCACAGGCTAGCACCGAGACCCAGTACTTC. Encoded protein: CASSPQASTETQYF.

The V call is TRBV7-9, the J call TRBJ2-5, with TRBD1 matching 8 bases. Per the germline V gene, CDR1 is SEHNR and CDR2 is FQNEAQ (reference sequence). The CDR3 totals 14 residues. The CDR3 DNA sequence: TGTACCACCGGTAAAACAGACAGGGGTGAGACCCAGTACTTC. It translates to CTTGKTDRGETQYF.